Shown below are 21 T cell receptor beta chains from a single sample sequenced in a study of T cell changes during pregnancy in multiple sclerosis. Some clones are missing from TCRdb's copy, which holds only in-frame ones; the method was immunoSEQ multiplex PCR. The sample includes over 65,000 clones, approximately 91% of them seen just once. Source: peripheral blood, taken in the first trimester of pregnancy. These receptors all stem from a female donor with multiple sclerosis, enrolled in a pregnancy study.

This chain uses TRBV7-8 with TRBJ1-3; D unclear. V lost 4 bases, J lost 4 bases, and 14 bases lay in between. The CDR3 is made up of 15 amino acids. CDR1 SGHVS and CDR2 FQNEAQ come from the germline V gene. The CDR3 loop is CASSSNMNPGNTIYF. CDR3 in DNA: TGTGCCAGCAGCTCAAACATGAATCCCGGAAACACCATATATTTT. Looking up the rest from reference TRBV7-8 and TRBJ1-3 gives the full variable domain: GAGVSQSPRYKVAKRGQDVALRCDPISGHVSLFWYQQALGQGPEFLTYFQNEAQLDKSGLPSDRFFAERPEGSVSTLKIQRTQQEDSAVYLCASSSNMNPGNTIYFGEGSWLTVV.

V usage is TRBV18 and J usage is TRBJ1-2; 7 bases fit TRBD1. This CDR3 is built from 14 residues. Losses at the gene ends were 1 base for V and 6 bases for J; bases not matched to a gene: 5. Germline-derived CDR1 and CDR2 are KGHSH and LQKENI. CDR3 sequence (DNA): TGTGCCAGCTCACCACAACAGGGGATTGATGGCTACACCTTC. It codes for CASSPQQGIDGYTF.

The chain links TRBV7-2 to TRBJ1-2, with 10 nucleotides matching TRBD1. The CDR3 sequence is 16 residues long. From germline, CDR1 is SGHTA and CDR2 FQGNSA. V lost 2 bases to trimming and J lost 5 bases; unmatched junction nucleotides: 8. The CDR3 DNA follows: TGTGCCAGCAGCTTAAGGACAGGGGGAATAAATTATGGCTACACCTTC. Amino acid sequence: CASSLRTGGINYGYTF.

V gene TRBV19 combines with J gene TRBJ2-1; TRBD2 agrees at 13 bases. V was pared by 10 bases and J by 7 bases, with 13 bases of the junction left unmatched. CDR1 LNHDA and CDR2 SQIVND come from the germline V gene (reference sequence). There are 16 residues in the CDR3. The CDR3 region is CATSAQRLAGGNEQFF. DNA of the CDR3: TGTGCCACCTCGGCCCAAAGACTAGCGGGAGGAAATGAGCAGTTCTTC.

The chain recombines TRBV11-2 with TRBJ1-1; TRBD1 agrees at 7 bases. The CDR3 is 13 residues long. Germline assignment: CDR1 SGHAT and CDR2 FQNNGV. V dropped 6 bases and J dropped 1; count of bases not matched to a gene: 2. The CDR3 here is CASRGTENTEAFF. The CDR3 region has the DNA TGTGCCAGCAGGGGGACAGAGAACACTGAAGCTTTCTTT.

V and J are TRBV5-1 and TRBJ2-3; 12 bases match TRBD2. The CDR3 extends over 17 amino acids. With V trimmed by 4 bases and J by 7 bases, 13 bases remained unmatched. Germline V gives CDR1 SGHRS, CDR2 YFSETQ. The CDR3 protein is CASSGGLTSGGRNTQYF. As DNA, the CDR3 is TGCGCCAGCAGCGGGGGCCTGACTAGCGGGGGTCGGAATACGCAGTATTTT.

This chain connects TRBV7-3 to TRBJ1-1; D is undetermined. V lost 5 bases to trimming and J lost 1 base, with 11 bases between them. From germline, CDR1 is SGHTA and CDR2 FQGTGA. This CDR3 contains 14 residues. The CDR3 bases are TGTGCCAGCAGCCTGATATGGCAGAACACTGAAGCTTTCTTT. Translated: CASSLIWQNTEAFF.

V and J are TRBV6-5 and TRBJ2-1, with 8 bases identical to TRBD2. The CDR3 spans 15 residues. Germline V lookup: CDR1 MNHEY, CDR2 SVGAGI. The V gene end was trimmed by 4 bases and the J gene end by 1 base; junction bases not matched to a gene: 3. The CDR3, as DNA: TGTGCCAGCAGTTCCGGGGGGGGGTCCTACAATGAGCAGTTCTTC. It yields the protein CASSSGGGSYNEQFF.

The CDR3 nucleotides are TGTGCCAGCAGCTTAGAGGGCAACCTAAGGCGAGAGACCCAGTACTTC. Translated, it gives CASSLEGNLRRETQYF. This chain uses TRBV11-3 with TRBJ2-5, with unresolved D. The CDR3 length is 16 residues. Germline CDR1 SGHNT, CDR2 YENEEA. The V end was cut by 0 bases, the J end by 4 bases, with 15 bases between.

CDR3 coding DNA: TGTGCCAGCTCCAAAGGACAGGGGGTCAATGAGCAGTTCTTC. This sequence encodes CASSKGQGVNEQFF. This rearrangement joins TRBV18 to TRBJ2-1; TRBD1 matches 10 bases. Unmatched junction bases numbered 5, after V lost 6 bases and J lost 6 bases. CDR3 length: 14 amino acids. Germline CDR1 reads KGHSH; CDR2 reads LQKENI. Combining the CDR3 with reference TRBV18 and TRBJ2-1 gives the whole variable domain NAGVMQNPRHLVRRRGQEARLRCSPMKGHSHVYWYRQLPEEGLKFMVYLQKENIIDESGMPKERFSAEFPKEGPSILRIQQVVRGDSAAYFCASSKGQGVNEQFFGPGTRLTVL.

The chain is built from TRBV27 and TRBJ2-3; tentative D call: TRBD1 (6 bases). Trimming removed 6 bases at V and 0 bases at J, with 22 bases between. Looked up from germline, CDR1 is MNHEY and CDR2 is SMNVEV (reference sequence). The CDR3 totals 18 residues. CDR3 nucleotide sequence: TGTGCCAGCAGCGAAAAACGTTTCAGGGGCTCTAGCACAGATACGCAGTATTTT. This translates into CASSEKRFRGSSTDTQYF.

The chain joins TRBV10-3 to TRBJ1-2; D gene uncertain. Trimming cost V 11 bases and J 2 bases, with 9 bases left between them. Germline V CDR1 and CDR2: ENHRY, SYGVKD. CDR3 length: 11 residues. The CDR3 reads CASRGNYGYTF. The CDR3 nucleotides read TGTGCCTCCCGAGGGAACTATGGCTACACCTTC.

This clone was seen a handful of times. V usage is TRBV19 and J usage is TRBJ1-1; 7 nucleotides align to TRBD1. Germline-derived CDR1 and CDR2 are LNHDA and SQIVND (reference sequence). The CDR3 spans 15 residues. J gave up 0 bases and V 7 bases, and 8 bases lay outside the gene matches. CDR3 sequence (DNA): TGTGCCAGTAAGCACAGGGGAGTGGTGAACACTGAAGCTTTCTTT. This gives the protein CASKHRGVVNTEAFF. Complete variable domain (other parts from reference TRBV19 and TRBJ1-1): DGGITQSPKYLFRKEGQNVTLSCEQNLNHDAMYWYRQDPGQGLRLIYYSQIVNDFQKGDIAEGYSVSREKKESFPLTVTSAQKNPTAFYLCASKHRGVVNTEAFFGQGTRLTVV.

The chain carries TRBV5-1 and TRBJ2-7, with a weak D call TRBD1 (5 bases). Trimming pared 3 bases from V and 4 bases from J, leaving 17 bases between. In germline, CDR1 is SGHRS, CDR2 YFSETQ. This CDR3 comprises 15 residues. The CDR3 protein is CASSSNPGFQYEQYF. The CDR3 nucleotides read TGCGCCAGCAGCTCAAACCCAGGGTTTCAATACGAGCAGTACTTC.

The gene calls are TRBV6-5 and TRBJ1-2; no reliable D call. Germline CDR1 is MNHEY and CDR2 is SVGAGI. The CDR3 has 13 residues. Trimming removed 6 bases from V and 1 base from J, with 9 bases in between. CDR3 protein: CASRGSDNYGYTF. The CDR3 nucleotides read TGTGCCAGCAGGGGCTCCGATAACTATGGCTACACCTTC.

The CDR3 region is CATSGGLRITGELFF. The CDR3 DNA reads TGTGCCACCAGCGGAGGACTACGTATCACCGGGGAGCTGTTTTTT. The chain recombines TRBV15 with TRBJ2-2; D may be TRBD2 (6 bases). Germline V gene lookup returns CDR1 LNHNV and CDR2 YYDKDF (reference sequence). This CDR3 has 15 residues. The germline V and J ends were trimmed by 5 bases and 4 bases, with 14 bases remaining between them.

This chain joins TRBV2 and TRBJ2-7; 10 bases map to TRBD2. The CDR3 loop spans 14 amino acids. Unmatched junction bases numbered 6, after V lost 3 bases and J lost 7 bases. Germline V CDR1 and CDR2: SNHLY, FYNNEI. The CDR3 region has the DNA TGTGCCAGCAGTGACCCTAGCGGGAGTGGGGAGCAGTACTTC. Amino acid sequence: CASSDPSGSGEQYF.

This clone was picked up a small number of times. The chain couples TRBV5-5 to TRBJ1-2, with no clear D. The CDR3 length is 11 residues. CDR1 and CDR2 (germline): SGHKS, YYEKEE (reference sequence). The V end was cut by 6 bases, the J end by 2 bases, with 5 bases between. The CDR3, as DNA: TGTGCCAGCAAAGAGAACTATGGCTACACCTTC. Its translation is CASKENYGYTF.

CDR3: CASSLDSGTEKTQYF. In DNA form, the CDR3 reads TGTGCCAGCAGCTTGGACTCCGGGACAGAGAAGACCCAGTACTTC. The rearrangement links TRBV5-4 to TRBJ2-5, with 7 bases matching TRBD1. This CDR3 region has 15 residues. The junction had 8 bases not matched to a gene; V was cut back by 0 bases and J by 6 bases. Per the germline V gene, CDR1 is SGHNT and CDR2 is YYREEE (reference sequence).

The J gene is TRBJ2-5, the V gene TRBV15; 11 positions match TRBD2. There are 16 residues in the CDR3. Per germline, CDR1 LNHNV and CDR2 YYDKDF (reference sequence). Germline trimming cut 3 bases from V and 2 bases from J; bases unmatched to any gene: 5. The CDR3 sequence: CATSSELAGDQETQYF. In nucleotides, the CDR3 is TGTGCCACCAGCAGCGAACTAGCGGGGGATCAAGAGACCCAGTACTTC.

This rearrangement joins TRBV7-2 to TRBJ2-5, with D possibly being TRBD2 (6 bases). The CDR3 has 16 residues. Per the germline V gene, CDR1 is SGHTA and CDR2 is FQGNSA. V dropped 1 base and J dropped 2 bases, with 14 bases sitting between them. CDR3 protein: CASSLGLGRGQETQYF. CDR3 nucleotides: TGTGCCAGCAGCTTAGGACTAGGTAGGGGTCAAGAGACCCAGTACTTC.